This is a list of T cell receptor beta chains from one sample in a study of blood T cell repertoires in COVID-19. This table comes from immunoSEQ multiplex PCR, and its TCRdb copy is limited to in-frame clones, with some not included. Here the sample spans approximately 360,000 clones, roughly 89% being singletons. The sample comprised peripheral blood. The receptor source for this set is a man younger than 30 with active or convalescent COVID-19. CDR3s leave out the opening cysteine and the closing phenylalanine or tryptophan. A D gene is named only where the DNA matches it firmly.

D: .; V: TRBV5-1; J: TRBJ2-7; CDR3: ASSLQPTSYEQY
D: .; V: TRBV28; J: TRBJ1-2; CDR3: ASRSQGIDGYT
D: TRBD1; V: TRBV19; J: TRBJ1-3; CDR3: ATGGNTIY
D: .; V: TRBV12-3/TRBV12-4; J: TRBJ1-3; CDR3: ASTTGASAIY
D: .; V: TRBV4-2; J: TRBJ2-3; CDR3: ASSQSTISTDTQY
D: TRBD1; V: TRBV7-9; J: TRBJ2-7; CDR3: ASSLGGTGVLEQY
D: .; V: TRBV18; J: TRBJ1-1; CDR3: ASSRKSGAEAF
D: TRBD1; V: TRBV29-1; J: TRBJ2-7; CDR3: SARGNEQY
D: TRBD1; V: TRBV7-3; J: TRBJ1-5; CDR3: ASSLAQAGTVSNQPQH
D: .; V: TRBV4-3; J: TRBJ2-7; CDR3: ASSQESRASYEQY